The clone carrying this T cell receptor (beta chain) came up many times. Its antigen is still unknown. Unique molecular identifiers featured in how the TCRbeta library was prepared. In TCRdb, the PCR reads were re-called with MiXCR into one record per CDR3 protein. The table lists hundreds of thousands of distinct CDR3 sequences, 10% to 15% of them singletons. The CDR3 extends over 18 amino acids. V dropped 6 bases and J dropped 1; count of bases not matched to a gene: 17. The sample originates from a study of T-cell reconstitution after alpha-beta-depleted transplantation in children. Study observations and caveats: The origin of alpha-beta T cells about two months after transplant was reportedly several hundred expanded graft clones. Surviving recipient T cells and intrathymic progenitors accounted for some patients' high TCRbeta diversity at day 60. It was newly produced T cells that mostly accounted for T-cell counts and diversity one year after transplant.

The rearrangement links TRBV12-3 or TRBV12-4 to TRBJ2-5; TRBD1 agrees at 7 bases. The receptor was derived from a male patient aged 10 to 17 who had a stem cell transplant for acute myeloid leukemia, so the T cells may come from the graft donor. The sample consisted of PBMCs, mostly from graft donor cells, taken 360 days after TCRalphabeta/CD19-depleted stem cell transplant. The chain's CDR3 is CASSANRGEVQAQETQYF. The CDR3 bases are TGTGCCAGCAGCGCCAACAGGGGAGAGGTCCAGGCCCAAGAGACCCAGTACTTC.